What follows are 17 T cell receptor beta chains derived from one specimen sequenced in a study of cytomegalovirus exposure and HLA in healthy donors. Primers: 60 Vbeta forward and 13 Jbeta reverse. The repertoire was sequenced with immunoSEQ multiplex PCR; TCRdb's copy has only in-frame clones and lacks some. The sample has 100,000 to 150,000 clones, 55% to 75% seen once. Source material: PBMCs. The receptors were gathered from a young man in good health and CMV-seronegative.

About this clone itself: Germline and junction disagree at one end, which may indicate a read error. The V and J genes are TRBV7-9 and TRBJ2-7; 7 bases are a match to TRBD2. The CDR3 sequence is 17 residues long. The germline CDR1 and CDR2 sequences are SEHNR and FQNEAQ (reference sequence). The CDR3 spells CSSSALGGVRSSYEQYF. In DNA, the CDR3 is TGTTCCAGCAGCGCCCTGGGGGGGGTCAGAAGCTCCTACGAGCAGTACTTC.

The rearrangement links TRBV15 to TRBJ1-3; D is unclear. Trimming took off 0 bases at V and 1 base at J, with 10 bases between the two ends. The germline V gene has CDR1 LNHNV and CDR2 YYDKDF (reference sequence). The CDR3 covers 16 residues. CDR3 in DNA: TGTGCCACCAGCAGAGATCGTCCGGGGTCTGGAAACACCATATATTTT. Its protein product is CATSRDRPGSGNTIYF. Supplemented by reference TRBV15 and TRBJ1-3, the full variable domain reads DAMVIQNPRYQVTQFGKPVTLSCSQTLNHNVMYWYQQKSSQAPKLLFHYYDKDFNNEADTPDNFQSRRPNTSFCFLDIRSPGLGDTAMYLCATSRDRPGSGNTIYFGEGSWLTVV.

The V gene is TRBV5-6, the J gene TRBJ2-1; a weak D match, TRBD2 (6 bases). The germline V and J ends were trimmed by 5 bases and 3 bases, with 15 bases remaining between them. This CDR3 region has 15 residues. Germline V gene sequence: CDR1 SGHDT, CDR2 YYEEEE. CDR3 in DNA: TGTGCCAGCAGGACCCCGGGGGATAACTACAATGAGCAGTTCTTC. It specifies CASRTPGDNYNEQFF.

This clone appeared once. This chain connects TRBV5-6 to TRBJ1-5; TRBD1 aligns across 10 bases. CDR1 is SGHDT, CDR2 YYEEEE, per germline. V lost 0 bases, J lost 1 base, and 4 bases stayed unmatched. CDR3 length equals 17 residues. The CDR3, as DNA: TGTGCCAGCAGCTTGGGCTCGGACAGGGGGAGCAATCAGCCCCAGCATTTT. As protein: CASSLGSDRGSNQPQHF.

The V gene is TRBV19, the J gene TRBJ2-5, with 9 positions matching TRBD1. The CDR3 sequence is 13 residues long. The germline V gene encodes CDR1 LNHDA and CDR2 SQIVND (reference sequence). The J segment lost 5 bases and the V segment lost 7 bases, leaving 5 bases of the junction unmatched. The CDR3 DNA follows: TGTGCCAGTACATCTGGGACAGGGGAGACCCAGTACTTC. Encoded protein: CASTSGTGETQYF.

This clone was observed a few times. V gene TRBV6-1 combines with J gene TRBJ1-2; possible D gene TRBD1, 6 bases. The germline V gene encodes CDR1 MNHNS and CDR2 SASEGT. The ends were cut back, 5 bases at V and 4 bases at J, with 17 bases in the middle. The CDR3 has 15 residues. DNA of the CDR3: TGTGCCAGCAGTCCTCCTTCGGACAGCAGCTATGGCTACACCTTC. This codes for CASSPPSDSSYGYTF.

This CDR3 is CASRAGGADEQFF. In nucleotides, the CDR3 is TGCGCCAGCAGAGCCGGGGGGGCCGATGAGCAGTTCTTC. This chain connects TRBV5-1 to TRBJ2-1; 8 bases are shared with TRBD2. Germline V CDR1 and CDR2: SGHRS, YFSETQ. The CDR3 has 13 residues. The V segment lost 5 bases and the J segment 8 bases; nucleotides outside the gene matches: 6.

This clone has more than one count but fewer than ten. V is TRBV7-9 and J is TRBJ1-5; unclear D gene. The CDR3 spans 14 residues. In germline, CDR1 is SEHNR, CDR2 FQNEAQ (reference sequence). V was trimmed by 5 bases and J by 5 bases, leaving 13 bases between them. For the CDR3, the DNA is TGTGCCAGCAGCCTAACCGAAGACTATCAGCCCCAGCATTTT. As protein: CASSLTEDYQPQHF.

This clone was detected a few times. The chain uses TRBV2 and TRBJ1-2; D is undetermined. Trimming cost V 10 bases and J 7 bases, with 22 bases left between them. The CDR3 is 14 amino acids. Per germline, CDR1 SNHLY and CDR2 FYNNEI. The CDR3 spells CATQSGDNGFGYTF. The CDR3 DNA reads as TGTGCCACCCAGAGTGGTGACAATGGCTTTGGCTACACCTTC.

This clone was counted once. The chain is built from TRBV9 and TRBJ2-7; 9 nucleotides line up with TRBD2. Germline CDR1 SGDLS, CDR2 YYNGEE. V was pared by 0 bases and J by 2 bases, with 3 bases of the junction left unmatched. The CDR3 runs 15 residues. CDR3 loop: CASSVGGGGTYEQYF. CDR3 coding DNA: TGTGCCAGCAGCGTAGGCGGGGGGGGGACCTACGAGCAGTACTTC.

The rearrangement links TRBV11-2 to TRBJ2-3; TRBD1 is a possible D gene (5 bases). The CDR3 has 14 residues. Trimming shortened V by 4 bases and J by 0 bases, and 8 bases separated the two germline ends. The germline gives CDR1 SGHAT, CDR2 FQNNGV. The CDR3 sequence: CASSWSGSTDTQYF. The CDR3 DNA reads TGTGCCAGCAGCTGGTCAGGGAGCACAGATACGCAGTATTTT. Full variable domain (outside the CDR3, taken from reference TRBV11-2 and TRBJ2-3): EAGVAQSPRYKIIEKRQSVAFWCNPISGHATLYWYQQILGQGPKLLIQFQNNGVVDDSQLPKDRFSAERLKGVDSTLKIQPAKLEDSAVYLCASSWSGSTDTQYFGPGTRLTVL.

This clone has more than one count but fewer than ten. The gene calls are TRBV6-1 and TRBJ1-1; 12 nucleotides align to TRBD1. V dropped 5 bases and J dropped 5; count of bases not matched to a gene: 6. Looked up from germline, CDR1 is MNHNS and CDR2 is SASEGT. The CDR3 consists of 15 residues. CDR3 sequence: CASSSRDRGPTEAFF. The CDR3, as DNA: TGTGCCAGCAGTTCCCGGGACAGGGGGCCGACTGAAGCTTTCTTT.

The J gene is TRBJ2-1, the V gene TRBV4-2, with a tentative D call TRBD2 (6 bases). Germline V CDR1 and CDR2: LGHNA, YNFKEQ. There are 17 residues in the CDR3. Trimming pared 0 bases from V and 7 bases from J, leaving 19 bases between. For the CDR3, the DNA is TGTGCCAGCAGCCAAGATCTCCCGCGGGGAGGTATTAATGAGCAGTTCTTC. Its translation: CASSQDLPRGGINEQFF.

The J gene is TRBJ1-2, the V gene TRBV5-1, with D maybe TRBD1 (5 bases). V dropped 4 bases and J dropped 9 bases, with 19 bases sitting between them. Germline CDR1 is SGHRS and CDR2 is YFSETQ. This CDR3 has 14 amino acids. Written as DNA, the CDR3 is TGCGCCAGCAGCCTCAGGGCCGCGACTTTAAGCTACACCTTC. Encoded protein: CASSLRAATLSYTF.

The chain has TRBV5-6 and TRBJ1-5; possible D gene TRBD1, 6 bases. V was cut by 4 bases and J by 6 bases, with 14 bases left in between. From germline, CDR1 is SGHDT and CDR2 YYEEEE. The CDR3 has 14 amino acids. CDR3 sequence: CASSPGGAGQPQHF. In nucleotides, the CDR3 is TGTGCCAGCAGCCCGGGGGGGGCTGGTCAGCCCCAGCATTTT. The full variable domain, completed using reference TRBV5-6 and TRBJ1-5, is DAGVTQSPTHLIKTRGQQVTLRCSPKSGHDTVSWYQQALGQGPQFIFQYYEEEERQRGNFPDRFSGHQFPNYSSELNVNALLLGDSALYLCASSPGGAGQPQHFGDGTRLSIL.

This clone occurred once. The V and J genes are TRBV30 and TRBJ2-7; TRBD1 might be the D (6 bases). CDR3 length: 13 amino acids. Germline V gene data show CDR1 as GTSNPN and CDR2 as SVGIG (reference sequence). V lost 5 bases and J lost 3, with 14 bases in between. This chain's CDR3 is CAWDTGSGYEQYF. DNA for the CDR3: TGTGCCTGGGACACAGGGTCGGGCTACGAGCAGTACTTC.

The chain links TRBV7-2 to TRBJ2-7; D may be TRBD2 (5 bases). Germline assignment: CDR1 SGHTA and CDR2 FQGNSA. The CDR3 contains 17 residues. Deletions cut 1 base from V and 3 bases from J, with 19 bases between. The CDR3 sequence is CASSLDPVGVYNYEQYF. As DNA, the CDR3 is TGTGCCAGCAGCTTAGACCCCGTCGGGGTATACAACTACGAGCAGTACTTC.